This T cell receptor (beta chain) was sequenced for a study of blood T cell repertoires in COVID-19. Here immunoSEQ multiplex PCR was the method, and the copy in TCRdb shows in-frame clones only, minus some. Of some 150,000 clones in the sample, 87% were seen once. CDR3 length: 13 residues. Germline-derived CDR1 and CDR2 are LGHDT and YNNKEL (reference sequence). The V gene lost 1 base and the J gene lost 3 bases, with 7 bases spanning the gap. Sequenced: peripheral blood. This chain links TRBV3-1 (or the pseudogene TRBV3-2) with TRBJ2-7; D call uncertain. The TCR originated in a woman between 50 and 59 years old with acute or convalescent COVID-19. CDR3 in amino acids: CASSQAAGYEQYF. Here the CDR3 DNA reads TGTGCCAGCAGCCAAGCGGCAGGCTACGAGCAGTACTTC.